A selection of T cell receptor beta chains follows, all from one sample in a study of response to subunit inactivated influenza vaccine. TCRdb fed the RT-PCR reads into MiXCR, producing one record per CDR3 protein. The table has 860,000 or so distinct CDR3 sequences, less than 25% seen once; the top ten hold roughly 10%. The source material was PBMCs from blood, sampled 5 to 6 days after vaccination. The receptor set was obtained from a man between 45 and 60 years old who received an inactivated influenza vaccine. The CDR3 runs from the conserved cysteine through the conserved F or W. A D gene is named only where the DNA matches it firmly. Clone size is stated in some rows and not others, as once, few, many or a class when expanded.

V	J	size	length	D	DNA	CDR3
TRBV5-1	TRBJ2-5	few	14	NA	TGCGCCAGCACCGTCCAAGGGGCCGGGGAGACCCAGTACTTC	CASTVQGAGETQYF
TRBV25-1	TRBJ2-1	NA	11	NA	TGTGCCAGCAGACAGGGAGGGAAGCAGTTCTTC	CASRQGGKQFF
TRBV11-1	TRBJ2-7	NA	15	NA	TGTGCCAGCAGCTTAGTATACGGTTTTGGAAGCGAGCAGTACTTC	CASSLVYGFGSEQYF
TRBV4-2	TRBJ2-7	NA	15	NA	TGTGCCAGCAGCCAAGCCCAGTGGGGGTCACACGAGCAGTACTTC	CASSQAQWGSHEQYF
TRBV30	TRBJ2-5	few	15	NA	TGTGCCTGCTCCTACTGGGGCGGCCCCCAAGAGACCCAGTACTTC	CACSYWGGPQETQYF
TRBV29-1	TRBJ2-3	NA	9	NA	TGCAGCGTTGAAGATACGCAGTATTTT	CSVEDTQYF
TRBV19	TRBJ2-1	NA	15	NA	TGTGCCAGTAGTATGGGGTGGGGAAACTACAATGAGCAGTTCTTC	CASSMGWGNYNEQFF
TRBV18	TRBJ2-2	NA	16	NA	TGTGCCAGCCAAACCCGGCCACAGATCGTCGCCGGGGAGCTGTTTTTT	CASQTRPQIVAGELFF
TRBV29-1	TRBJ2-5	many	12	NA	TGCAGCGTTGAAGGGTGGGTCGAGACCCAGTACTTC	CSVEGWVETQYF
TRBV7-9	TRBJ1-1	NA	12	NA	TGTGCCAGCAGCTTAGGGGATTATGAAGCTTTCTTT	CASSLGDYEAFF
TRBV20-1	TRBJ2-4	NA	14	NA	TGCAGTGCTAGAGCCGAATTAGCCAAAAACATTCAGTACTTC	CSARAELAKNIQYF
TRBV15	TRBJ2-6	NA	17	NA	TGTGCCACCAGCAGAGATGGGGACGGCTCTGGGGCCAACGTCCTGACTTTC	CATSRDGDGSGANVLTF
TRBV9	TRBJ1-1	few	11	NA	TGTGCCAGCAGCGATCCGGGAGATGCTTTCTTT	CASSDPGDAFF
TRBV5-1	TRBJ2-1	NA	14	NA	TGCGCCAGCAGCTTGGGACGGGAGAGCAATGAGCAGTTCTTC	CASSLGRESNEQFF
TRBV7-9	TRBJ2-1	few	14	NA	TGTGCCAGCAGCGCAAGCGGCACTTCGAATGAGCAGTTCTTC	CASSASGTSNEQFF
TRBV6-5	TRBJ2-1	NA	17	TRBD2	TGTGCCAGCAGTTACGATTCTAGCGGGAGCCCTGCCAATGAGCAGTTCTTC	CASSYDSSGSPANEQFF
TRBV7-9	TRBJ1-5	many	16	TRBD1	TGTGCCAGCAGCTTGGGGGACAGGGGAGGAAATCAGCCCCAGCATTTT	CASSLGDRGGNQPQHF
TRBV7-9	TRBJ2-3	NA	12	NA	TGTGCCAGGGGCTTCGGGTGGGATACGCAGTATTTT	CARGFGWDTQYF
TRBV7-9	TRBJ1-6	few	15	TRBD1	TGTGCCAGCAGACCGAGGGACAGATATAATTCACCCCTCCACTTT	CASRPRDRYNSPLHF
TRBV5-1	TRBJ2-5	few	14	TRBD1	TGCGCCAGCACCCCAGGACAGGGACAAGAGACCCAGTACTTC	CASTPGQGQETQYF
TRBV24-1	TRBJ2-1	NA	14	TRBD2	TGTGCCACCAGTACGATTAGCGGGAGTTATGAGCAGTTCTTC	CATSTISGSYEQFF
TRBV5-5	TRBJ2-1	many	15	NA	TGTGCCAGCAGCGGGATCGGGGGTACCTACAATGAGCAGTTCTTC	CASSGIGGTYNEQFF
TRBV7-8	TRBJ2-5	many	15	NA	TGTGCCAGCAGCCCCGTTCGTTGGGGCCATGAGACCCAGTACTTC	CASSPVRWGHETQYF
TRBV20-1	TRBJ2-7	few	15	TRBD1	TGCAGTGCTAGCCCGACAGGGGGAATGGGACACGAGCAGTACTTC	CSASPTGGMGHEQYF
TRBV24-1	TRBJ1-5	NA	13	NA	TGTGCCACCAGTGCCACGCGGGATCAGCCCCAGCATTTT	CATSATRDQPQHF
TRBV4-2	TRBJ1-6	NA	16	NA	TGTGCCAGCAGCCCGTTGGACCCAAAGGATAATTCACCCCTCCACTTT	CASSPLDPKDNSPLHF
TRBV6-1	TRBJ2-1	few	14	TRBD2	TGTGCCAGCAGGAGACTTAGCGGGACCAATGAGCAGTTCTTC	CASRRLSGTNEQFF
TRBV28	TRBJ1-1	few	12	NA	TGTGCCAGCAGTTTTTCAGACAGGGAAGCTTTCTTT	CASSFSDREAFF